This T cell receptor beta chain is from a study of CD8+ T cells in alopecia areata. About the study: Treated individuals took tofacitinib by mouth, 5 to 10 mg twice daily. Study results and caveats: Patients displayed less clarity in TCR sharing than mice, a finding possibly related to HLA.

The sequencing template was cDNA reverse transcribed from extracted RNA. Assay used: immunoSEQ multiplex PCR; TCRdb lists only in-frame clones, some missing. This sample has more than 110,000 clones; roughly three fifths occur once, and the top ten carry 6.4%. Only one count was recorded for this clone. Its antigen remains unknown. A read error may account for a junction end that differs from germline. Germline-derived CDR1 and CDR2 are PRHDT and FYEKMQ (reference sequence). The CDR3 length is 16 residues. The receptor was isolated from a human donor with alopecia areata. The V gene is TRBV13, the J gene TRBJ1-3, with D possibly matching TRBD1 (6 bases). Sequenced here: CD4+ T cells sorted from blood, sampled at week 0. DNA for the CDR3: TGTGTCAGCAGCTTATGGGGGCGAATATCTGGAAACACCATATATTTT. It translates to CVSSLWGRISGNTIYF.